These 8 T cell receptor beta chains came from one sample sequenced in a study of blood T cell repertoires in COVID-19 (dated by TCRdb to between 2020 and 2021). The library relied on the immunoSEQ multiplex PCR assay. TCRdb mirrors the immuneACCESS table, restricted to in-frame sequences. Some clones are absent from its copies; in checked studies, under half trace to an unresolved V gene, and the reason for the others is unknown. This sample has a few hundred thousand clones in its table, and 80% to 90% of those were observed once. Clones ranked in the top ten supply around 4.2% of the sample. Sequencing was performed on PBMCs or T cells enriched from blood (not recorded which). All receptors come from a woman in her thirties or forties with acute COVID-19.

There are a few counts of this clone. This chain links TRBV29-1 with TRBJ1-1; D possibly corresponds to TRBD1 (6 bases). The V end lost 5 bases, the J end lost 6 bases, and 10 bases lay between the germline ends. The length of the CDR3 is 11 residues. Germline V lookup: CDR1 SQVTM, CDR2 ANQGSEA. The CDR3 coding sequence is TGCAGCGTTACAGGGAGTGCTGAAGCTTTCTTT. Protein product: CSVTGSAEAFF.

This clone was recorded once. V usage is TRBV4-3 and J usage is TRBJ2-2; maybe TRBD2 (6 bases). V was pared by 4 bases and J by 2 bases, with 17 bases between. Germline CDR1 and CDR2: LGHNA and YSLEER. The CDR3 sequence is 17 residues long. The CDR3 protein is CASSPFTGRLNTGELFF. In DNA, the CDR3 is TGCGCCAGCAGCCCATTCACCGGGAGACTAAACACCGGGGAGCTGTTTTTT.

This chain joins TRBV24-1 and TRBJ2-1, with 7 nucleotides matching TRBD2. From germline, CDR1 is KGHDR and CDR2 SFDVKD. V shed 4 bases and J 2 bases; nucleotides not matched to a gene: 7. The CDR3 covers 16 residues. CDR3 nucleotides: TGTGCCACCAGTGAGGCTAGCGGAGCTACCTACAATGAGCAGTTCTTC. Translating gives CATSEASGATYNEQFF.

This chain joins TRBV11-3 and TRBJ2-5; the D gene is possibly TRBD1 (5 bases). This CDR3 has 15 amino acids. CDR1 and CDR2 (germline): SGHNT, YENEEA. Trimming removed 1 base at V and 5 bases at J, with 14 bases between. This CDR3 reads CASSLGKGQVETQYF. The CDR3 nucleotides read TGTGCCAGCAGCTTAGGAAAGGGGCAGGTGGAGACCCAGTACTTC.

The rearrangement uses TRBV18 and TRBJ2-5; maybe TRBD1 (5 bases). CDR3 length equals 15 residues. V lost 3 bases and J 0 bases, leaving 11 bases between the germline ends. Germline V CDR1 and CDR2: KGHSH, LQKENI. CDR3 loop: CASSPTRTYQETQYF. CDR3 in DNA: TGTGCCAGCTCACCGACACGGACATACCAAGAGACCCAGTACTTC.

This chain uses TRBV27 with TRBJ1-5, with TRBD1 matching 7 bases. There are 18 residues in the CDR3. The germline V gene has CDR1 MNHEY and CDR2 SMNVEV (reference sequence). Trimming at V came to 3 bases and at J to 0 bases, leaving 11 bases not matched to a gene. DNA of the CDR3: TGTGCCAGCAGTTTTAAGCCGAAAGGGACAGATAGCAATCAGCCCCAGCATTTT. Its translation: CASSFKPKGTDSNQPQHF.

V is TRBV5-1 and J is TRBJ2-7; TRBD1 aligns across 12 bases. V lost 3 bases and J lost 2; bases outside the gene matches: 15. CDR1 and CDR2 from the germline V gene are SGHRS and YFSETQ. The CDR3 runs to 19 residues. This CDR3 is CASSSNPYLGDRGPYEQYF. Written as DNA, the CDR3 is TGCGCCAGCAGCTCGAATCCTTACCTCGGGGACAGGGGGCCCTACGAGCAGTACTTC.

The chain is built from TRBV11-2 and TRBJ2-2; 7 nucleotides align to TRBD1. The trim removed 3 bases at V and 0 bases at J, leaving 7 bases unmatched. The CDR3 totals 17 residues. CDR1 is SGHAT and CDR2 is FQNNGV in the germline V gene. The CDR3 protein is CASSFYRGVSNTGELFF. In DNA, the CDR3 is TGTGCCAGCAGCTTCTACAGGGGCGTATCGAACACCGGGGAGCTGTTTTTT.